The following is a TCR beta chain sequence with its context. Authors' methods: It was from reference gene primer amplification that nucleated cell counts were estimated. This table comes from immunoSEQ multiplex PCR, and its TCRdb copy is limited to in-frame clones, with some not included. The V and J calls and the clone size are those of that table, but D and trimming were determined from the DNA. The sample contains 200,000 to 300,000 clones, 86% of which appear only once. This sample is part of a study of blood T cell repertoires in COVID-19. As for the study in general: The United States, Italy and Spain provided the acute and convalescent COVID-19 samples.

This CDR3 contains 13 residues. Germline-derived CDR1 and CDR2 are MNHEY and SVGAGI. With 0 bases removed from V and 8 bases from J, the gap between germline ends came to 8 bases. V is TRBV6-5 and J is TRBJ2-1; D remains ambiguous. Sample: peripheral blood. This TCR was recovered from a man between 25 and 39 years old with active or convalescent COVID-19. This CDR3 reads CASSYSERYEQFF. The CDR3 nucleotides are TGTGCCAGCAGTTACTCCGAGAGGTATGAGCAGTTCTTC.